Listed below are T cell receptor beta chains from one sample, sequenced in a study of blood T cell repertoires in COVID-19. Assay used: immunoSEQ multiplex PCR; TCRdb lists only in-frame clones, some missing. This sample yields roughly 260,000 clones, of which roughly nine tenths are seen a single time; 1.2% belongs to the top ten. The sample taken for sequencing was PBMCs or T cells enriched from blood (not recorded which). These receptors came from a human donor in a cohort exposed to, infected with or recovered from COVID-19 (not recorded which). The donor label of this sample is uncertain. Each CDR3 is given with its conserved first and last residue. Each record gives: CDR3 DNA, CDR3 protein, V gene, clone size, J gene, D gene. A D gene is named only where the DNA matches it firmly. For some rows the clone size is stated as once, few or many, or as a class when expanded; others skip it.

CDR3nt: TGTGCCAGCAGCATAGGGGCAGGGTGGGGAAACACCATATATTTT
CDR3aa: CASSIGAGWGNTIYF
v_gene: TRBV27
abundance: once
j_gene: TRBJ1-3
d_gene: -

CDR3nt: TGTGCCAGCAGCTTAGGCGGAAACCAAGAGACCCAGTACTTC
CDR3aa: CASSLGGNQETQYF
v_gene: TRBV11-2
abundance: -
j_gene: TRBJ2-5
d_gene: -

CDR3nt: TGTGCCAGCAGCCAAGGTGGAGAGAACACCATATATTTT
CDR3aa: CASSQGGENTIYF
v_gene: TRBV4-2
abundance: -
j_gene: TRBJ1-3
d_gene: -

CDR3nt: TGTGCCAGCTCACCGATCCCCTGGGGGGTAAGGTCAAGAAATGAGCAGTTCTTC
CDR3aa: CASSPIPWGVRSRNEQFF
v_gene: TRBV18
abundance: -
j_gene: TRBJ2-1
d_gene: -

CDR3nt: TGCGCCAGCAGCATGGGACAGGGCTCCTACGAGCAGTACTTC
CDR3aa: CASSMGQGSYEQYF
v_gene: TRBV5-1
abundance: -
j_gene: TRBJ2-7
d_gene: TRBD1

CDR3nt: TGTGCCAGCAGTCCCGCGAGCCTCTCCTACGAGCAGTACTTC
CDR3aa: CASSPASLSYEQYF
v_gene: TRBV7-8
abundance: -
j_gene: TRBJ2-7
d_gene: -

CDR3nt: TGTGCCAGTACCGAGACAGGGGGCGTTAGCAATCAGCCCCAGCATTTT
CDR3aa: CASTETGGVSNQPQHF
v_gene: TRBV19
abundance: -
j_gene: TRBJ1-5
d_gene: TRBD1

CDR3nt: TGCGCCAGCAGCTTGACAGGGGGCTCCTACAATGAGCAGTTCTTC
CDR3aa: CASSLTGGSYNEQFF
v_gene: TRBV5-1
abundance: -
j_gene: TRBJ2-1
d_gene: TRBD1

CDR3nt: TGCGCCAGCAGCTCGCGGTGGAATGAGCAGTTCTTC
CDR3aa: CASSSRWNEQFF
v_gene: TRBV5-1
abundance: -
j_gene: TRBJ2-1
d_gene: -

CDR3nt: TGCGCCAGCGGACTAGCGGGGGGAGAGACCCAGTACTTC
CDR3aa: CASGLAGGETQYF
v_gene: TRBV5-1
abundance: -
j_gene: TRBJ2-5
d_gene: TRBD2

CDR3nt: TGTGCCAGCAGCCAAGGGTCCGGTCCGGGTTTTGGTGAAGCTTTCTTT
CDR3aa: CASSQGSGPGFGEAFF
v_gene: TRBV14
abundance: -
j_gene: TRBJ1-1
d_gene: -

CDR3nt: TGCGCCAGCAGATTGGGACTAGCAGCGCCCACTCACGAGCAGTACTTC
CDR3aa: CASRLGLAAPTHEQYF
v_gene: TRBV5-1
abundance: -
j_gene: TRBJ2-7
d_gene: TRBD2

CDR3nt: TGTGCCAGCAGTGTCACGGGGGGGATCAATTCACCCCTCCACTTT
CDR3aa: CASSVTGGINSPLHF
v_gene: TRBV25-1
abundance: -
j_gene: TRBJ1-6
d_gene: -

CDR3nt: TGTGCCACCAGTGAGGACAGGGAAGGGCCTGGAAACACCATATATTTT
CDR3aa: CATSEDREGPGNTIYF
v_gene: TRBV24-1
abundance: -
j_gene: TRBJ1-3
d_gene: TRBD1

CDR3nt: TGTGCCAGCAGCTTAATACCGGACAGAAACACTGAAGCTTTCTTT
CDR3aa: CASSLIPDRNTEAFF
v_gene: TRBV7-3
abundance: -
j_gene: TRBJ1-1
d_gene: -

CDR3nt: TGTGCCTGGATGGGGGCCGCGAACACCGGGGAGCTGTTTTTT
CDR3aa: CAWMGAANTGELFF
v_gene: TRBV30
abundance: -
j_gene: TRBJ2-2
d_gene: -

CDR3nt: TGTGCCAGCTCACCTCGTCTCACTGAAGCTTTCTTT
CDR3aa: CASSPRLTEAFF
v_gene: TRBV18
abundance: -
j_gene: TRBJ1-1
d_gene: -

CDR3nt: TGCGCCAGCAGCCCAATGGGGGGATTCACCGAGCAGTTCTTC
CDR3aa: CASSPMGGFTEQFF
v_gene: TRBV4-1
abundance: once
j_gene: TRBJ2-1
d_gene: -

CDR3nt: TGTGCCAGCTCTCTCTCTTTAGCGGGGAAGGAGACCCAGTACTTC
CDR3aa: CASSLSLAGKETQYF
v_gene: TRBV18
abundance: -
j_gene: TRBJ2-5
d_gene: TRBD2

CDR3nt: TGTGCCACCAGTGCCCGCCCCTTGGGCAGCCTCAACACTGAAGCTTTCTTT
CDR3aa: CATSARPLGSLNTEAFF
v_gene: TRBV24-1
abundance: few
j_gene: TRBJ1-1
d_gene: -

CDR3nt: TGTGCCAGCAGCGAAACAGGGGGCAATCAGCCCCAGCATTTT
CDR3aa: CASSETGGNQPQHF
v_gene: TRBV25-1
abundance: -
j_gene: TRBJ1-5
d_gene: TRBD1

CDR3nt: TGTGCCAGCAGTTACTCTGTGAGGGGGAACTATGGCTACACCTTC
CDR3aa: CASSYSVRGNYGYTF
v_gene: TRBV6-5
abundance: -
j_gene: TRBJ1-2
d_gene: -

CDR3nt: TGCGCCAGCAGTGAGGGACAGGGGGGCACTGAAGCTTTCTTT
CDR3aa: CASSEGQGGTEAFF
v_gene: TRBV10-1
abundance: -
j_gene: TRBJ1-1
d_gene: TRBD1

CDR3nt: TGTGCCAGCAGTGACTCGACGGCGGGTGGAAACACCATATATTTT
CDR3aa: CASSDSTAGGNTIYF
v_gene: TRBV2
abundance: -
j_gene: TRBJ1-3
d_gene: -

CDR3nt: TGTGCCAGTAGTTCCCTAGGGGGCGGAGCCGGGGAGCTGTTTTTT
CDR3aa: CASSSLGGGAGELFF
v_gene: TRBV19
abundance: -
j_gene: TRBJ2-2
d_gene: TRBD1

CDR3nt: TGTGCCAGCAGTTTGTCGGGGGTAGAGACCCAGTACTTC
CDR3aa: CASSLSGVETQYF
v_gene: TRBV28
abundance: -
j_gene: TRBJ2-5
d_gene: -

CDR3nt: TGTGCCAGCAGCTTGTGGACAGGGGTTGGTTATGGCTACACCTTC
CDR3aa: CASSLWTGVGYGYTF
v_gene: TRBV5-4
abundance: -
j_gene: TRBJ1-2
d_gene: TRBD1

CDR3nt: TGTGCCAGTAGTACTGACAGGCTCGAGTGGGCTTTCTTT
CDR3aa: CASSTDRLEWAFF
v_gene: TRBV19
abundance: -
j_gene: TRBJ1-1
d_gene: -

CDR3nt: TGCGCCAGCAGCCAAGTGGACTACTACGAGCAGTACTTC
CDR3aa: CASSQVDYYEQYF
v_gene: TRBV4-1
abundance: -
j_gene: TRBJ2-7
d_gene: -